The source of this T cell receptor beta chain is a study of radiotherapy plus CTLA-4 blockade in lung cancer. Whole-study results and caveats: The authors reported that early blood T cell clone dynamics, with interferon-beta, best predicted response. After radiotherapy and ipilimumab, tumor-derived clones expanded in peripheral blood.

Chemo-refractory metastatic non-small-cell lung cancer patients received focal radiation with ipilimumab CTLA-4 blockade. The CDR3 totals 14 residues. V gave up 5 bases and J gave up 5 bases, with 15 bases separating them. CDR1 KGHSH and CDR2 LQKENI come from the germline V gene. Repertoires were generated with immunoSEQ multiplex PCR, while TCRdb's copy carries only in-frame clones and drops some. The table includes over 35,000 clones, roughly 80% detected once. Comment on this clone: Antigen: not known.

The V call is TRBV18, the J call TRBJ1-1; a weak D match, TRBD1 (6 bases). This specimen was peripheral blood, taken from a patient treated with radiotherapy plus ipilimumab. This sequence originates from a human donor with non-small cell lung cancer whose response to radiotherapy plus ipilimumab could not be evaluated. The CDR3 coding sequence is TGTGCCAGCTCAACCCAGGGGTTGCAGACTGAAGCTTTCTTT. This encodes CASSTQGLQTEAFF. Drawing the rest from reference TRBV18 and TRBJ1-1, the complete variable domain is NAGVMQNPRHLVRRRGQEARLRCSPMKGHSHVYWYRQLPEEGLKFMVYLQKENIIDESGMPKERFSAEFPKEGPSILRIQQVVRGDSAAYFCASSTQGLQTEAFFGQGTRLTVV.